This T cell receptor beta chain was profiled in a study of shared clonotypes between healthy human individuals. The overall study: The cohort had a couple of women and a few men, ages 18 to 49.

Germline V lookup: CDR1 MRHNA, CDR2 SNTAGT. The V and J ends lost 6 bases and 11 bases respectively, with 13 bases between them. This CDR3 is built from 11 residues. Using immunoSEQ multiplex PCR, the repertoire was profiled, and TCRdb retains in-frame clones only, with some absent. The sample has about 2.4 million clones, 90% to 95% seen once. Sequencing was done on a sample of naive CD4+ T cells from PBMCs. This sample's subset: CD45RA+ positively selected. The TCR was taken from a man aged 18 to 30 in good health. Some clones in this sample may be carry-over from other donors' samples. This chain uses TRBV6-4 with TRBJ1-1; D is perhaps TRBD1 (6 bases). The CDR3 region is CASRRQVEAFF. CDR3 DNA: TGTGCCAGCAGGCGACAGGTGGAGGCTTTCTTT.